Listed below are T cell receptor beta chains from one sample, sequenced in a study of identical twins. TCRdb reanalysed the 5' RACE reads using MiXCR and keeps one entry per CDR3 protein. The sample includes some 1,600,000 distinct CDR3 sequences, more than 30% of them seen just once. Source material: cord blood. These receptors all stem from a newborn girl in good health. Both conserved end residues are trimmed from each CDR3. Each record gives: D gene, V gene, J gene, CDR3 protein. The D gene is left open where the match is weak.

>NA|TRBV29-1|TRBJ1-2
SVADVSYGYT
>NA|TRBV18|TRBJ2-1
ASSFRTVYNEQF
>NA|TRBV20-1|TRBJ2-1
SAPAGRGYNEQF
>NA|TRBV28|TRBJ2-3
ASILQGWAGSTDTQY
>NA|TRBV7-9|TRBJ1-5
ASSLGTPNQPQQ
>TRBD1|TRBV6-5|TRBJ1-4
ASSYYRGAEKLF
>NA|TRBV7-9|TRBJ2-7
ASSSSAGTLHHEQY
>NA|TRBV20-1|TRBJ2-5
SVLWARETQY
>NA|TRBV25-1|TRBJ2-1
ASSSLLARDNEQF
>NA|TRBV7-9|TRBJ2-1
ASSSSVRYNEQF
>NA|TRBV6-6|TRBJ2-3
ASSLTWGVWTDTQY
>NA|TRBV2|TRBJ2-2
ASSRRGVNTGELF
>NA|TRBV20-1|TRBJ1-3
SAREPGGGNTIY
>NA|TRBV2|TRBJ1-1
ASSDRTANTEAF
>TRBD2|TRBV4-1|TRBJ2-3
ASSQSGRARTDTQY
>TRBD2|TRBV20-1|TRBJ2-1
SARDGTSPYNEQF
>NA|TRBV13|TRBJ2-7
ASSLRRHQTSYEQY
>NA|TRBV6-5|TRBJ1-2
ASLGEESYGYT
>NA|TRBV20-1|TRBJ2-3
SRSSTDTQY
>NA|TRBV5-1|TRBJ1-6
ASSVTFYRIDSPLH
>TRBD1|TRBV13|TRBJ1-5
ASSSRTGWRNQPQH
>TRBD2|TRBV20-1|NA
SASRSGRGRNEQY
>NA|TRBV18|TRBJ2-1
ASSPGRLYSYNEQF
>TRBD2|TRBV4-1|TRBJ2-1
ASSQGTSNGQF
>NA|TRBV7-6|TRBJ2-2
ASSLGVEHTGELF
>NA|TRBV5-5|TRBJ1-4
ASSLGEAVTTNEKLF
>NA|TRBV25-1|TRBJ2-1
ASSTRGSGYNEQF
>NA|TRBV6-6|TRBJ1-2
ASSGRGQIYGYT
>TRBD2|TRBV11-2|TRBJ2-7
ASGPTSGVYEQY
>NA|TRBV6-1|TRBJ1-1
ASRELTGEAF
>NA|TRBV11-3|TRBJ2-1
ASSPRNLNEQF
>NA|TRBV20-1|TRBJ1-3
SARVRQLSSGNTIY
>NA|TRBV3-1|TRBJ2-3
ASSQYGGRVTEDTQY
>NA|TRBV15|TRBJ1-2
ATSPRQANYGYT